Detailed here is one T cell receptor beta chain. This sample is drawn from a study of blood T cell repertoires in COVID-19. TCRdb's copy holds only in-frame clones and misses some; the assay was immunoSEQ multiplex PCR. The table has 400,000 to 550,000 clones, about 85% seen once. V lost 5 bases, J lost 6 bases, and 10 bases lay in between. The CDR3 runs 11 residues. Germline V CDR1 and CDR2: DFQATT, SNEGSKA (reference sequence). The sequencing input was PBMCs or T cells enriched from blood (not recorded which). The TCR comes from a woman under 30 with acute COVID-19. The rearrangement links TRBV20-1 to TRBJ1-1, with D possibly TRBD1 on 6 matching bases. The CDR3: CSAGGPAEAFF. CDR3 DNA sequence: TGCAGTGCTGGGGGCCCGGCTGAAGCTTTCTTT.